This TCR beta chain was found in a study of blood T cells in healthy people across ages. General study results and limits: It was held that the diversity estimates obtained from one million T cells were underestimates. Using unsorted PBMCs precluded a conclusive naive versus antigen-experienced comparison.

Per-sample PBMC isolation yielded at least 6.5 million cells. This clonotype was counted only a few times. Its antigen remains unknown. A second PCR of 7 to 11 cycles used a sample-barcoded 5' primer and a J-beta primer mix. Each single sample gave us at least 2.5 million CDR3-containing paired-end reads. TCRdb processed the 5' RACE reads anew with MiXCR; each CDR3 protein has one entry. The top ten hold roughly 25% of the sample, which has 780,000 or so distinct CDR3 sequences, just over 55% seen once. The TCR was taken from a man aged 35 to 55 in good health. The specimen was blood.

DNA of the CDR3: TGCAGCGTCCGCCAGGGGCAGGGAGAGACCCAGTACTTC. As protein: CSVRQGQGETQYF. The V gene is TRBV29-1, the J gene TRBJ2-5; the D gene is possibly TRBD1 (6 bases). Germline V CDR1 and CDR2: SQVTM, ANQGSEA. The V and J ends lost 6 bases and 4 bases respectively, with 15 bases between them. The CDR3 runs 13 residues. Based on the CDR3 plus reference TRBV29-1 and TRBJ2-5, the full variable domain is SAVISQKPSRDICQRGTSLTIQCQVDSQVTMMFWYRQQPGQSLTLIATANQGSEATYESGFVIDKFPISRPNLTFSTLTVSNMSPEDSSIYLCSVRQGQGETQYFGPGTRLLVL.